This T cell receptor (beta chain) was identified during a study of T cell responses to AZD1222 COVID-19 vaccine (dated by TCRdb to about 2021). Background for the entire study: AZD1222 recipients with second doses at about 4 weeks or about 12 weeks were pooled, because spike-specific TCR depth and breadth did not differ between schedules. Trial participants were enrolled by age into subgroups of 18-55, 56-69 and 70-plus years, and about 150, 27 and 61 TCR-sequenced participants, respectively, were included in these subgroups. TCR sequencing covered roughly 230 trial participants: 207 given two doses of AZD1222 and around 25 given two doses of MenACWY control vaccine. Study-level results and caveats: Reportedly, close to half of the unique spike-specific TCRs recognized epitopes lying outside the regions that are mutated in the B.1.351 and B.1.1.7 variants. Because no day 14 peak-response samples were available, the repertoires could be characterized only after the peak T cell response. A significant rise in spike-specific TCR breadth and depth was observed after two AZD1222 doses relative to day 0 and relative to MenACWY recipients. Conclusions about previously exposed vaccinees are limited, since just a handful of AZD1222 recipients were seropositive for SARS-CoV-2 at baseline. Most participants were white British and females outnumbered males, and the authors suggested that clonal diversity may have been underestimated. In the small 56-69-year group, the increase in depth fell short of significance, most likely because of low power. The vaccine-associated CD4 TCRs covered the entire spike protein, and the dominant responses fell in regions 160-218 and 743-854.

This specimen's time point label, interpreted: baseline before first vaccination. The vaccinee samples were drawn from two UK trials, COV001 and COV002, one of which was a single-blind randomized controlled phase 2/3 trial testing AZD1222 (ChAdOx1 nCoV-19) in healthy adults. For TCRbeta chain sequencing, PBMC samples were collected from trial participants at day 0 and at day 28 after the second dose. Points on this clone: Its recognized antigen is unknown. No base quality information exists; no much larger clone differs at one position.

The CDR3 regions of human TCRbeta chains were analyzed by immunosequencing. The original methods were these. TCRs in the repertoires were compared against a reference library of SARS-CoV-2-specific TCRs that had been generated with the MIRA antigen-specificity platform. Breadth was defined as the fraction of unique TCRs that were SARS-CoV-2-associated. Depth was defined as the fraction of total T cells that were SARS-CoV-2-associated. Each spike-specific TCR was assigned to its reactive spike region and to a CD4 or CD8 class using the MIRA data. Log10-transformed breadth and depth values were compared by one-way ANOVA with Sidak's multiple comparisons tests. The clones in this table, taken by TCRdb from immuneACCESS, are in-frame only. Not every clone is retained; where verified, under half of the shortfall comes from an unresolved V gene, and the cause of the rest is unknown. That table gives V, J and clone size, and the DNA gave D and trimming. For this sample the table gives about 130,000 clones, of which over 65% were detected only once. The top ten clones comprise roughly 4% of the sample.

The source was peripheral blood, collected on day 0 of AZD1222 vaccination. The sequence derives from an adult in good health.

The CDR3 protein is CSAYRTGDYNEQFF. The DNA sequence is given as TGCAGCGCCTACAGGACAGGGGACTACAATGAGCAGTTCTTC. The chain joins TRBV29-1 to TRBJ2-1; 9 of the junction bases match TRBD1. Trimming accounts for 7 bases at V and 3 bases at J, while the number of junction bases matched to no gene is 7. There are 14 amino acids in the CDR3, from cysteine to phenylalanine inclusive. Of all the DNA, just the CDR3 is kept, 42 bases in frame from base 1. The germline V gene specifies SQVTM as CDR1 and ANQGSEA as CDR2.